Reported below is one TCR beta chain. The data were taken from a study of blood T cell repertoires in COVID-19. Looking at the study overall: Whether acute or convalescent, the COVID-19 samples came from the United States, Italy and Spain. PBMCs, B-cell-depleted T cells, or T cells were the source of the cDNA or gDNA that made up the material.

The CDR3 loop spans 11 amino acids. Trimming cost V 6 bases and J 13 bases; bases outside gene matches: 6. Source study methods: Reference gene primer amplification yielded estimated nucleated cell counts. The table came from immunoSEQ multiplex PCR; TCRdb's copy has only in-frame clones and leaves some out. V and J calls and clone size are those listed in that table; D and trimming were worked out from the DNA. Of about 670,000 clones in the sample, about 87% were seen once. The rearrangement links TRBV12-3 or TRBV12-4 to TRBJ1-3; 7 bases agree with TRBD1. This receptor was taken from a woman aged 18-29 years with acute or convalescent COVID-19. Sequencing was carried out using peripheral blood. The CDR3 DNA reads as TGTGCCAGCAGGACAGGGTTCCTGATATATTTT. It encodes CASRTGFLIYF.